These T cell receptor beta chains were read from a single sample in a study of vaccination effects on CD4 cells after COVID-19. Data came from immunoSEQ multiplex PCR; TCRdb stores just in-frame clones and leaves some out. The sample consists of approximately 26,000 clones, about 79% of them appearing once. These receptors lack a known antigen. Specimen: CD4+ T cells from PBMCs cultured with SARS-CoV-2 spike peptides, collected after COVID-19 vaccination. The receptor source for this set is a human donor who received a COVID-19 vaccine. Some clones in this sample may be carry-over from other donors' samples. CDR3s include the opening cysteine and the closing phenylalanine or tryptophan. D genes are given only for firm matches. For some rows the clone size is stated as once, few or many, or as a class when expanded; others skip it.

CDR3 length: 15; V gene: TRBV4-3; clone size: NA; J gene: TRBJ1-2; D gene: NA; CDR3 DNA: TGCGCCAGCAGCCAAGAGGGACAAATTAACTATGGCTACACCTTC; CDR3 protein: CASSQEGQINYGYTF
CDR3 length: 15; V gene: TRBV19; clone size: NA; J gene: TRBJ1-3; D gene: NA; CDR3 DNA: TGTGCCAGTAGTATCGGACGGCGCTCTGGAAACACCATATATTTT; CDR3 protein: CASSIGRRSGNTIYF
CDR3 length: 12; V gene: TRBV6-5; clone size: NA; J gene: TRBJ2-2; D gene: NA; CDR3 DNA: TGTGCCAGCAGTTCCCCTGGGCGGGGGCTGTTTTTT; CDR3 protein: CASSSPGRGLFF
CDR3 length: 14; V gene: TRBV6-1; clone size: NA; J gene: TRBJ1-6; D gene: NA; CDR3 DNA: TGTGCCAGCAGTGGAGCCCGAGATCATTCACCCCTCCACTTT; CDR3 protein: CASSGARDHSPLHF
CDR3 length: 15; V gene: TRBV19; clone size: NA; J gene: TRBJ2-4; D gene: TRBD1; CDR3 DNA: TGTGCCAGCTCGGGACAGGAGATAGCCAAAAACATTCAGTACTTC; CDR3 protein: CASSGQEIAKNIQYF
CDR3 length: 16; V gene: TRBV6-2/TRBV6-3; clone size: NA; J gene: TRBJ2-4; D gene: NA; CDR3 DNA: TGTGCCAGCAGTTGGGTCACATCTATAGCCAAAAACATTCAGTACTTC; CDR3 protein: CASSWVTSIAKNIQYF
CDR3 length: 14; V gene: TRBV5-1; clone size: NA; J gene: TRBJ1-5; D gene: TRBD1; CDR3 DNA: TGCGCCAGCAGCTTGGCAGGGGGAGATCAGCCCCAGCATTTT; CDR3 protein: CASSLAGGDQPQHF
CDR3 length: 14; V gene: TRBV5-1; clone size: few; J gene: TRBJ1-2; D gene: NA; CDR3 DNA: TGCGCCAGCAGCCCGACCGGGGTACTCTATGGCTACACCTTC; CDR3 protein: CASSPTGVLYGYTF
CDR3 length: 16; V gene: TRBV5-5; clone size: NA; J gene: TRBJ2-1; D gene: NA; CDR3 DNA: TGTGCCAGCAGTGTGCCGGGACTTGTGGTCTACAATGAGCAGTTCTTC; CDR3 protein: CASSVPGLVVYNEQFF
CDR3 length: 13; V gene: TRBV6-5; clone size: NA; J gene: TRBJ2-5; D gene: NA; CDR3 DNA: TGTGCCAGCAGTTGGACAGTCCAAGAGACCCAGTACTTC; CDR3 protein: CASSWTVQETQYF
CDR3 length: 13; V gene: TRBV12-3/TRBV12-4; clone size: NA; J gene: TRBJ1-1; D gene: NA; CDR3 DNA: TGTGCCAGCAGTTTAGTCGAGGACACTGAAGCTTTCTTT; CDR3 protein: CASSLVEDTEAFF
CDR3 length: 14; V gene: TRBV4-3; clone size: NA; J gene: TRBJ2-5; D gene: NA; CDR3 DNA: TGCGCCAGCAGCCACCATAACAGGGTCGAGACCCAGTACTTC; CDR3 protein: CASSHHNRVETQYF
CDR3 length: 11; V gene: TRBV20-1; clone size: NA; J gene: TRBJ1-4; D gene: NA; CDR3 DNA: TGCAGTGCTAGTTTGAATGAAAAACTGTTTTTT; CDR3 protein: CSASLNEKLFF
CDR3 length: 17; V gene: TRBV5-1; clone size: NA; J gene: TRBJ2-3; D gene: TRBD2; CDR3 DNA: TGCGCCAGCAGCTTGGGGGGACTAGCGGGGGGGCAAGATACGCAGTATTTT; CDR3 protein: CASSLGGLAGGQDTQYF
CDR3 length: 14; V gene: TRBV20-1; clone size: few; J gene: TRBJ2-1; D gene: TRBD1; CDR3 DNA: TGCAGTGCTAGTTTCTGGACAGGGGACAATGAGCAGTTCTTC; CDR3 protein: CSASFWTGDNEQFF
CDR3 length: 14; V gene: TRBV14; clone size: NA; J gene: TRBJ2-5; D gene: NA; CDR3 DNA: TGTGCCAGCAGCCAAGATTTGGTCTCCGAGACCCAGTACTTC; CDR3 protein: CASSQDLVSETQYF
CDR3 length: 14; V gene: TRBV5-6; clone size: NA; J gene: TRBJ2-1; D gene: TRBD2; CDR3 DNA: TGTGCCAGCGGGACTAGCGGGGGGCGTAATGAGCAGTTCTTC; CDR3 protein: CASGTSGGRNEQFF
CDR3 length: 14; V gene: TRBV27; clone size: NA; J gene: TRBJ2-3; D gene: NA; CDR3 DNA: TGTGCCAGCAGTTTCACGGGCAGCACAGATACGCAGTATTTT; CDR3 protein: CASSFTGSTDTQYF
CDR3 length: 15; V gene: TRBV7-2; clone size: NA; J gene: TRBJ2-2; D gene: NA; CDR3 DNA: TGTGCCAGCAGCCCGGGGCGCCGGGACACCGGGGAGCTGTTTTTT; CDR3 protein: CASSPGRRDTGELFF
CDR3 length: 14; V gene: TRBV7-2; clone size: NA; J gene: TRBJ2-1; D gene: TRBD1; CDR3 DNA: TGTGCCAGCAGCTTCGGGACAGGGCGCAATGAGCAGTTCTTC; CDR3 protein: CASSFGTGRNEQFF
CDR3 length: 16; V gene: TRBV7-2; clone size: NA; J gene: TRBJ2-1; D gene: TRBD2; CDR3 DNA: TGTGCCAGCAGCCTTAGCGGGGGCGCCTCCTACAATGAGCAGTTCTTC; CDR3 protein: CASSLSGGASYNEQFF
CDR3 length: 13; V gene: TRBV2; clone size: once; J gene: TRBJ1-2; D gene: TRBD1; CDR3 DNA: TGTGCCAACACTCTACAGGGGGTAGGTGGCTACACCTTC; CDR3 protein: CANTLQGVGGYTF
CDR3 length: 14; V gene: TRBV5-6; clone size: NA; J gene: TRBJ2-2; D gene: NA; CDR3 DNA: TGTGCCAGCAGCCGTGGGGGTTCCACCGGGGAGCTGTTTTTT; CDR3 protein: CASSRGGSTGELFF
CDR3 length: 15; V gene: TRBV6-5; clone size: NA; J gene: TRBJ2-5; D gene: NA; CDR3 DNA: TGTGCCAGCAGTTTACGGTCAGGGTACCAAGAGACCCAGTACTTC; CDR3 protein: CASSLRSGYQETQYF
CDR3 length: 14; V gene: TRBV30; clone size: NA; J gene: TRBJ1-5; D gene: NA; CDR3 DNA: TGTGCCTGGAAGAAAGGGGGGAGCAATCAGCCCCAGCATTTT; CDR3 protein: CAWKKGGSNQPQHF
CDR3 length: 12; V gene: TRBV12-3/TRBV12-4; clone size: NA; J gene: TRBJ1-3; D gene: NA; CDR3 DNA: TGTGCCAGCAGGAAACTAGGAAACACCATATATTTT; CDR3 protein: CASRKLGNTIYF
CDR3 length: 13; V gene: TRBV7-2; clone size: NA; J gene: TRBJ1-4; D gene: NA; CDR3 DNA: TGTGCCAGCAGCCGGGGGGTCGGTGAAAAACTGTTTTTT; CDR3 protein: CASSRGVGEKLFF
CDR3 length: 15; V gene: TRBV6-2/TRBV6-3; clone size: NA; J gene: TRBJ2-5; D gene: NA; CDR3 DNA: TGTGCCAGCAGTTATAATTGGGGCAGGGGAGAGACCCAGTACTTC; CDR3 protein: CASSYNWGRGETQYF
CDR3 length: 12; V gene: TRBV6-6; clone size: NA; J gene: TRBJ1-3; D gene: NA; CDR3 DNA: TGTGCCAGCAGCCCCCAGCCAAACACCATATATTTT; CDR3 protein: CASSPQPNTIYF
CDR3 length: 15; V gene: TRBV6-5; clone size: NA; J gene: TRBJ1-6; D gene: NA; CDR3 DNA: TGTGCCAGCAATGGGGTGTCTAACTATAATTCACCCCTCCACTTT; CDR3 protein: CASNGVSNYNSPLHF
CDR3 length: 14; V gene: TRBV10-3; clone size: NA; J gene: TRBJ1-5; D gene: NA; CDR3 DNA: TGTGCCATCAGTGAGTTTGGCAGTAATCAGCCCCAGCATTTT; CDR3 protein: CAISEFGSNQPQHF
CDR3 length: 14; V gene: TRBV19; clone size: NA; J gene: TRBJ2-4; D gene: TRBD1; CDR3 DNA: TGTGCCAGTAGTGCGACAGGGGCGAAAAACATTCAGTACTTC; CDR3 protein: CASSATGAKNIQYF
CDR3 length: 13; V gene: TRBV6-5; clone size: NA; J gene: TRBJ1-3; D gene: NA; CDR3 DNA: TGTGCCGGAGGACAGTTCGCTGGAAACACCATATATTTT; CDR3 protein: CAGGQFAGNTIYF
CDR3 length: 17; V gene: TRBV28; clone size: NA; J gene: TRBJ1-2; D gene: TRBD1; CDR3 DNA: TGTGCCAGCAGCCCACCGGGACAGGGGGCGAAAGGTTATGGCTACACCTTC; CDR3 protein: CASSPPGQGAKGYGYTF
CDR3 length: 15; V gene: TRBV6-5; clone size: NA; J gene: TRBJ1-4; D gene: NA; CDR3 DNA: TGTGCCAGCAGTTCGCCGGGACGGAGCAATGAAAAACTGTTTTTT; CDR3 protein: CASSSPGRSNEKLFF
CDR3 length: 14; V gene: TRBV19; clone size: NA; J gene: TRBJ1-5; D gene: TRBD1; CDR3 DNA: TGTGCCAGTAGAGAAGGGGGCTTCATTCAGCCCCAGCATTTT; CDR3 protein: CASREGGFIQPQHF
CDR3 length: 15; V gene: TRBV28; clone size: NA; J gene: TRBJ2-7; D gene: TRBD1; CDR3 DNA: TGTGCCAGTGTTACGGGACAGGGCGTTTACTACGAGCAGTACTTC; CDR3 protein: CASVTGQGVYYEQYF
CDR3 length: 16; V gene: TRBV4-2; clone size: few; J gene: TRBJ2-2; D gene: TRBD1; CDR3 DNA: TGTGCCAGCAGCCATGCGGGACAGGGGAACACCGGGGAGCTGTTTTTT; CDR3 protein: CASSHAGQGNTGELFF
CDR3 length: 16; V gene: TRBV5-1; clone size: NA; J gene: TRBJ2-3; D gene: NA; CDR3 DNA: TGCGCCAGCAGCTTGGCAGGGGTTACCACCACAGATACGCAGTATTTT; CDR3 protein: CASSLAGVTTTDTQYF
CDR3 length: 16; V gene: TRBV7-6; clone size: NA; J gene: TRBJ1-1; D gene: NA; CDR3 DNA: TGTGCCAGCAGCTTAACCCAGGGAGGGGGGAACACTGAAGCTTTCTTT; CDR3 protein: CASSLTQGGGNTEAFF
CDR3 length: 14; V gene: TRBV9; clone size: NA; J gene: TRBJ1-2; D gene: TRBD1; CDR3 DNA: TGTGCCAGCACCCTCAACAGGGGAAGCTATGGCTACACCTTC; CDR3 protein: CASTLNRGSYGYTF
CDR3 length: 15; V gene: TRBV5-4; clone size: NA; J gene: TRBJ2-5; D gene: NA; CDR3 DNA: TGTGCCAGCAGCTGGGGGGGGCAGAACGGAGAGACCCAGTACTTC; CDR3 protein: CASSWGGQNGETQYF
CDR3 length: 15; V gene: TRBV4-1; clone size: few; J gene: TRBJ1-2; D gene: TRBD1; CDR3 DNA: TGCGCCAGCAGCCAAGGGACAGGGGTGAACTATGGCTACACCTTC; CDR3 protein: CASSQGTGVNYGYTF
CDR3 length: 14; V gene: TRBV24-1; clone size: NA; J gene: TRBJ2-5; D gene: TRBD1; CDR3 DNA: TGTGCCACCAGTGGTAGGACAGGGACAAAGACCCAGTACTTC; CDR3 protein: CATSGRTGTKTQYF
CDR3 length: 14; V gene: TRBV18; clone size: NA; J gene: TRBJ1-1; D gene: NA; CDR3 DNA: TGTGCCAGCTCACCAGGAGGTGGGAACACTGAAGCTTTCTTT; CDR3 protein: CASSPGGGNTEAFF
CDR3 length: 14; V gene: TRBV5-8; clone size: NA; J gene: TRBJ2-3; D gene: TRBD1; CDR3 DNA: TGTGCCAGCCCCGGGACAGGGCCCACAGATACGCAGTATTTT; CDR3 protein: CASPGTGPTDTQYF
CDR3 length: 14; V gene: TRBV7-2; clone size: NA; J gene: TRBJ2-3; D gene: NA; CDR3 DNA: TGTGCCAGCAGCTTATCCCTTCCCCCAGATACGCAGTATTTT; CDR3 protein: CASSLSLPPDTQYF
CDR3 length: 14; V gene: TRBV6-4; clone size: few; J gene: TRBJ1-6; D gene: NA; CDR3 DNA: TGTGCCAGCAGTCGTCAGGGTGATGGCTCACCCCTCCACTTT; CDR3 protein: CASSRQGDGSPLHF
CDR3 length: 19; V gene: TRBV5-1; clone size: NA; J gene: TRBJ2-3; D gene: TRBD2; CDR3 DNA: TGCGCCAGCAGCCCTGTGGGACTAGCGGGGGGATGGGGCACAGATACGCAGTATTTT; CDR3 protein: CASSPVGLAGGWGTDTQYF
CDR3 length: 14; V gene: TRBV10-2; clone size: NA; J gene: TRBJ2-5; D gene: NA; CDR3 DNA: TGCGCCAGCAGCGTAGTTAGTGGGGTTGAGACCCAGTACTTC; CDR3 protein: CASSVVSGVETQYF
CDR3 length: 13; V gene: TRBV6-6; clone size: NA; J gene: TRBJ1-2; D gene: NA; CDR3 DNA: TGTGCCAGCAGGGCGACACCTAACTATGGCTACACCTTC; CDR3 protein: CASRATPNYGYTF
CDR3 length: 13; V gene: TRBV7-3; clone size: NA; J gene: TRBJ1-1; D gene: NA; CDR3 DNA: TGTGCCAGCTCTAGGCAGGAGAACACTGAAGCTTTCTTT; CDR3 protein: CASSRQENTEAFF
CDR3 length: 16; V gene: TRBV6-5; clone size: NA; J gene: TRBJ1-3; D gene: NA; CDR3 DNA: TGTGCCAGCAGTTACTCGCAGGTTGGGGCTGGAAACACCATATATTTT; CDR3 protein: CASSYSQVGAGNTIYF
CDR3 length: 14; V gene: TRBV7-9; clone size: few; J gene: TRBJ2-1; D gene: NA; CDR3 DNA: TGTGCCAGCAGCTTAGCTGACTTGGCTAATGAGCAGTTCTTC; CDR3 protein: CASSLADLANEQFF
CDR3 length: 13; V gene: TRBV6-5; clone size: NA; J gene: TRBJ2-1; D gene: NA; CDR3 DNA: TGTGCCAGCACGGCAGGCTCCTACAATGAGCAGTTCTTC; CDR3 protein: CASTAGSYNEQFF
CDR3 length: 15; V gene: TRBV6-5; clone size: NA; J gene: TRBJ1-2; D gene: NA; CDR3 DNA: TGTGCCAGCAGTTACGGAGCTGGAGTGTCTTATGGCTACACCTTC; CDR3 protein: CASSYGAGVSYGYTF
CDR3 length: 14; V gene: TRBV7-3; clone size: NA; J gene: TRBJ2-3; D gene: NA; CDR3 DNA: TGTGCCAGCAGCTTAACCGGTATCACAGATACGCAGTATTTT; CDR3 protein: CASSLTGITDTQYF
CDR3 length: 11; V gene: TRBV20-1; clone size: once; J gene: TRBJ2-3; D gene: NA; CDR3 DNA: TGCAGTGCTAGTTCGGGGGATACGCAGTATTTT; CDR3 protein: CSASSGDTQYF
CDR3 length: 13; V gene: TRBV2; clone size: NA; J gene: TRBJ1-1; D gene: NA; CDR3 DNA: TGTGCCAGCAGAAGACAGGAGAACACTGAAGCTTTCTTT; CDR3 protein: CASRRQENTEAFF
CDR3 length: 13; V gene: TRBV18; clone size: NA; J gene: TRBJ2-2; D gene: NA; CDR3 DNA: TGTGCCAGCTCACCCTTGAACACCGGGGAGCTGTTTTTT; CDR3 protein: CASSPLNTGELFF